These T cell receptor beta chains were read from a single sample in a study of siplizumab effects on memory and regulatory T cells. The assay was immunoSEQ multiplex PCR, and TCRdb's table has in-frame clones only and misses some. There are 100,000 or so clones in the sample; 94% occur only once, and about 1.2% lies in the top ten. Sequenced sample: non-Treg CD4+ T cells sorted from blood. The receptors stem from a human donor in good health. Both conserved end residues are part of each CDR3. A D gene is named only where the DNA matches it firmly. Clone size, where shown, is once, few, many, or a class for clones that have expanded.

TGTGCCAGCAGCTTAGAAAGGGGGCTAGCGGGACCTGGGAGCGGGCAGTTCTTC	CASSLERGLAGPGSGQFF	TRBD2	once	TRBV7-8	TRBJ2-1
TGTGCCAGCAGCATTCCGGGACTAGCGATCGGAGAGACCCAGTACTTC	CASSIPGLAIGETQYF	TRBD2	.	TRBV7-9	TRBJ2-5
TGTGCCAGCAGTTTGCGGCGGACAGGCCCCTACGAGCAGTACTTC	CASSLRRTGPYEQYF	TRBD1	few	TRBV27	TRBJ2-7
TGTGCCAGCAGTCAACTTGGGGGGGCGGCCACCTACGAGCAGTACTTC	CASSQLGGAATYEQYF	.	.	TRBV7-3	TRBJ2-7
TGTGCCACCAGCACGCGGAGCGGGGGCAATGAGCAGTTCTTC	CATSTRSGGNEQFF	TRBD2	.	TRBV15	TRBJ2-1
TGTGCCAGCAGTGGAGAGTTCGAGCAGTACTTC	CASSGEFEQYF	.	.	TRBV6-5	TRBJ2-7
TGTGCCAGCAGTTTATCCCAGGGGGTCCGGGGCTATGGCTACACCTTC	CASSLSQGVRGYGYTF	TRBD1	.	TRBV28	TRBJ1-2
TGTGCCAGCAGCACGAGCTCTGGCAGAAGTAACTATGGCTACACCTTC	CASSTSSGRSNYGYTF	.	.	TRBV4-2	TRBJ1-2
TGTGCCAGCAGCTTAAACGGAGTCTATGGCTACACCTTC	CASSLNGVYGYTF	.	.	TRBV7-8	TRBJ1-2
TGTGCCAGCAGTTTATCGGGCAGGGGAGGGTTCGAGCAGTACTTC	CASSLSGRGGFEQYF	.	.	TRBV27	TRBJ2-7
TGTGCCAGCAGCCAAGATGGGCTATCGGTAGCTTCAACAGATACGCAGTATTTT	CASSQDGLSVASTDTQYF	.	.	TRBV4-2	TRBJ2-3
TGTGCCACCAGCCGACAGGGTGACTATGGCTACACCTTC	CATSRQGDYGYTF	TRBD1	.	TRBV15	TRBJ1-2
TGCGCCAGCAGTGAGGGATCAAGCGGGAGGATTCCCCCGGGACCCTACAATGAGCAGTTCTTC	CASSEGSSGRIPPGPYNEQFF	TRBD2	once	TRBV10-1	TRBJ2-1
TGTGCCAGCGCTGGGCTAGCGGGCCACTCCTACGAGCAGTACTTC	CASAGLAGHSYEQYF	TRBD2	.	TRBV11-2	TRBJ2-7
TGTGCCAGCAGCCACCTATCTTACACAGGGGGCTACGAGCAGTACTTC	CASSHLSYTGGYEQYF	TRBD1	.	TRBV25-1	TRBJ2-7
TGTGCCATCAGGAGTGGACGAGGCACAGATACGCAGTATTTT	CAIRSGRGTDTQYF	.	.	TRBV10-3	TRBJ2-3
TGTGCCAGCAGGGGTTTGATGTGGAATCAGCCCCAGCATTTT	CASRGLMWNQPQHF	.	.	TRBV6-1	TRBJ1-5
TGTGCCAGCAGCCCGACTAGCGGACAAACACTGCGAGACACCGGGGAGCTGTTTTTT	CASSPTSGQTLRDTGELFF	TRBD2	.	TRBV7-3	TRBJ2-2
TGTGCCAGCAGTTTCTCCGGGACTAGCGGGGAGTGGAAGTACTTC	CASSFSGTSGEWKYF	TRBD2	.	TRBV28	TRBJ2-7
TGTGCCAGCAGCTTGGAGACAGGGTGGCTATCTAACTATGGCTACACCTTC	CASSLETGWLSNYGYTF	TRBD1	once	TRBV7-9	TRBJ1-2
TGTGCCACCAGCATCGGGACCACCATAACACAAGAGACCCAGTACTTC	CATSIGTTITQETQYF	.	.	TRBV15	TRBJ2-5
TGTGCCAGCAGCATACCCATCAACACTGAAGCTTTCTTT	CASSIPINTEAFF	.	few	TRBV7-9	TRBJ1-1
TGTGCCAGCCGACAGCCCCGGGGGCTGGGGGAGACCCAGTACTTC	CASRQPRGLGETQYF	.	.	TRBV6-5	TRBJ2-5
TGCGCCAGCAGCCAAGATCGCCTTGGGGCTCGGCAGCCCCAGCATTTT	CASSQDRLGARQPQHF	.	.	TRBV4-1	TRBJ1-5
TGTGCCAGCAGCAAACTAGCGGGAGGACCCCAAGAGACCCAGTACTTC	CASSKLAGGPQETQYF	TRBD2	.	TRBV7-9	TRBJ2-5
TGCGCCAGCAGCCCTTCACAGGGGGTATCGTCCGAGCAGTACTTC	CASSPSQGVSSEQYF	TRBD1	.	TRBV5-1	TRBJ2-7
TGTGCCAGCAGCCGACTAGCGGGAGGGCAGTACGAGCAGTACTTC	CASSRLAGGQYEQYF	TRBD2	.	TRBV6-5	TRBJ2-7
TGTGCCAGCAGCGTAACTAGCGGGAGTAAATCAGATACGCAGTATTTT	CASSVTSGSKSDTQYF	TRBD2	.	TRBV7-9	TRBJ2-3
TGTGCCAGCTCCCTTAGCGGACGGTCAGAGACCCAGTACTTC	CASSLSGRSETQYF	.	.	TRBV18	TRBJ2-5
TGTGCCAGCAGCTTGAGGGACCGTTATTTCCAAGAGACCCAGTACTTC	CASSLRDRYFQETQYF	.	.	TRBV9	TRBJ2-5
TGTGCCAGCAGTTCCCGGACCGGGCAGTTCTTC	CASSSRTGQFF	.	.	TRBV28	TRBJ2-1
TGTGCCTCGGGGCCAGTAGGTGGAAACACCATATATTTT	CASGPVGGNTIYF	.	.	TRBV5-4	TRBJ1-3
TGTGCCTGGAGTGGCAATGAAAAACTGTTTTTT	CAWSGNEKLFF	.	once	TRBV30	TRBJ1-4
TGTGCCAGCAGCCCAGGGACTAGCGGGTCCCTCTACAATGAGCAGTTCTTC	CASSPGTSGSLYNEQFF	TRBD2	.	TRBV9	TRBJ2-1
TGTGCTAGTGGTTTGCGAAGGGGTAGACCCTACGAGCAGTACTTC	CASGLRRGRPYEQYF	.	.	TRBV12-5	TRBJ2-7
TGTGCCAGCAGTTACTCTTATGGCTACACCTTC	CASSYSYGYTF	.	.	TRBV6-5	TRBJ1-2
TGTGCCTGGGGTCTGACAGGGACCCAAGAGACCCAGTACTTC	CAWGLTGTQETQYF	TRBD1	.	TRBV30	TRBJ2-5
TGTGCCAGCAGTTCCCCAGACAGGCAACATGGCTACACCTTC	CASSSPDRQHGYTF	.	.	TRBV28	TRBJ1-2
TGTGCCAGTAGCCTTCGTGACCAAGGACAGGGAACGTACGAGCAGTACTTC	CASSLRDQGQGTYEQYF	TRBD1	once	TRBV19	TRBJ2-7
TGTGCCAGCAGCTCTAGCGGGGCTTCCTACAATGAGCAGTTCTTC	CASSSSGASYNEQFF	TRBD2	.	TRBV11-2	TRBJ2-1